A selection of T cell receptor beta chains follows, all from one sample in a study of regulatory T cells in long-lasting Graves disease. TCRdb itself ran the multiplex PCR reads through MiXCR, one entry per CDR3 protein. Among 550,000 or so distinct CDR3 sequences listed, around 12% were seen once. Another study also made use of these data, one on T cells in Graves' hyperthyroidism and ophthalmopathy.

The source was peripheral blood mononuclear cells (PBMCs), collected at new diagnosis, from a patient treated with antithyroid drugs. The source of these receptors is a woman aged 30 to 39 with Graves disease. Both conserved end residues are part of each CDR3. A D gene is named only where the DNA matches it firmly. Where a row states a size, it is once, few, many or the class of an expanded clone; other rows omit it.

d_call,j_call,clone_size,v_call,cdr3_nt,cdr3_aa
TRBD2,TRBJ2-3,many,TRBV7-3,TGTGCCAGCAGCTTTAACGGGGGCCTAGCGGGAGGCGATACGCAGTATTTT,CASSFNGGLAGGDTQYF
NA,TRBJ2-2,few,TRBV6-1,TGTGCCAGCAGAATCGGAGGGTCTACCGGGGAGCTGTTTTTT,CASRIGGSTGELFF
TRBD2,TRBJ2-3,many,TRBV10-3,TGTGCCATCCTTAGCGGGAGGGACACAGATACGCAGTATTTT,CAILSGRDTDTQYF
NA,TRBJ1-3,NA,TRBV2,TGTGCCAGCAGTCCCGACCAAAAAGTAGGCACCATATATTTT,CASSPDQKVGTIYF
NA,TRBJ1-5,NA,TRBV7-2,TGTGCCAGCAGCTTAGCGTGGAGGCGTAGTCAGCCCCAGCATTTT,CASSLAWRRSQPQHF
TRBD1,TRBJ2-2,few,TRBV7-9,TGTGCCAGCAGCCCGGGGACAGTGGGGAGCGGGGAGCTGTTTTTT,CASSPGTVGSGELFF
NA,TRBJ2-3,NA,TRBV24-1,TGTGCCGCCAGTGATCCAACCACACTAGCTGGCAGCACAGATACGCAGTATTTT,CAASDPTTLAGSTDTQYF
NA,TRBJ1-1,many,TRBV11-2,TGTGCCAGCAGCTTAGGGGAGGGTTCTGAAGCTTTCTTT,CASSLGEGSEAFF
NA,TRBJ2-1,many,TRBV6-1,TGTGCCAGCAGTGCAACCTACCTAAAAGACAATGAGCAGTTCTTC,CASSATYLKDNEQFF
TRBD2,TRBJ2-7,many,TRBV28,TGTGCCAGCACCTTGACTAGCGCCGACGAGCAGTACTTC,CASTLTSADEQYF
TRBD1,TRBJ2-7,many,TRBV20-1,TGCAGTGCTCCCACCGGGACAGAACCCTACGAGCAGTACTTC,CSAPTGTEPYEQYF
NA,TRBJ2-7,few,TRBV6-2/TRBV6-3,TGTGCCAGCAGTTACCCACCGGAGAGCGAGCAGTACTTC,CASSYPPESEQYF
NA,TRBJ1-1,many,TRBV28,TGTGCCAGCACCGCCGAGACCGGTGGGCCTCGGGAAGCTTTCTTT,CASTAETGGPREAFF
NA,TRBJ1-2,many,TRBV7-2,TGTGCCAGCAGCTTCACTGGGACGTCCGCTAACTATGGCTACACCTTC,CASSFTGTSANYGYTF
NA,TRBJ2-5,many,TRBV2,TGTGCCAGCAGCAAGGGGCAGGGGCCTAATCCGTACCAAGAGACCCAGTACTTC,CASSKGQGPNPYQETQYF
NA,TRBJ2-3,few,TRBV24-1,TGTGCCACCAAGGGGGGCCCTAGCACAGATACGCAGTATTTT,CATKGGPSTDTQYF
NA,TRBJ2-5,many,TRBV25-1,TGTGCCAGCAGTGAAACTGGTATTGAGACCCAGTACTTC,CASSETGIETQYF
TRBD2,TRBJ2-2,many,TRBV12-3/TRBV12-4,TGTGCCAGCAGTCCGGGACTAGCGGGAACCGGGGAGCTGTTTTTT,CASSPGLAGTGELFF
NA,TRBJ2-2,NA,TRBV6-1,TGTGCCAGCACCCTTCTTCCAACCACCGGGGAGCTGTTTTTT,CASTLLPTTGELFF
TRBD2,TRBJ2-3,many,TRBV6-2/TRBV6-3,TGTGCCAGCAGTTACCGGACTAGCGGGACAGATACGCAGTATTTT,CASSYRTSGTDTQYF
NA,TRBJ2-3,few,TRBV7-9,TGTGCCAGCAGCCCGCCATTCGGAGGATCCACAGATACGCAGTATTTT,CASSPPFGGSTDTQYF
TRBD2,TRBJ2-1,NA,TRBV11-2,TGTGCCAGCAGCAGGATCCGACTAGCGGGACTGCGCCGCTCCTACAATGAGCAGTTCTTC,CASSRIRLAGLRRSYNEQFF
NA,TRBJ2-6,many,TRBV30,TGTGCCTGGAGTGTCCCTGGGGCCAACGTCCTGACTTTC,CAWSVPGANVLTF
TRBD1,TRBJ2-7,many,TRBV29-1,TGCAGCGTGGCTCCCCTTGGTTCCGGGACAGGGGACTACGAGCAGTACTTC,CSVAPLGSGTGDYEQYF
TRBD1,TRBJ1-2,NA,TRBV6-1,TGTGCCAGCACCGTCACAGGGGGAAGCTATGGCTACACCTTC,CASTVTGGSYGYTF
TRBD1,TRBJ2-7,many,TRBV29-1,TGCAGCGTTGTTGGGACAGGGTCCTACGAGCAGTACTTC,CSVVGTGSYEQYF
TRBD1,TRBJ1-1,few,TRBV20-1,TGCAGTGCTAGAAAGACAGGGTTGAACACTGAAGCTTTCTTT,CSARKTGLNTEAFF
TRBD1,TRBJ2-7,many,TRBV6-1,TGTGCCAGCAGCCGAGCTAGGACAGGGTATCGCTACGAGCAGTACTTC,CASSRARTGYRYEQYF
TRBD2,TRBJ2-1,NA,TRBV4-2,TGTGCCAGCAGCCAAGAGGGGACTAGCGGGAGCCTGGCGCAGTTCTTC,CASSQEGTSGSLAQFF
TRBD1,TRBJ2-3,NA,TRBV6-4,TGTGCCAGCAGCCCAAGACCGGACAGGGGGCTAACAGATACGCAGTATTTT,CASSPRPDRGLTDTQYF
TRBD2,TRBJ2-1,many,TRBV5-1,TGCGCCAGCAGCTCTCTAGCGGGAGCTGGAAATGAGCAGTTCTTC,CASSSLAGAGNEQFF
NA,TRBJ1-1,NA,TRBV11-1,TGTGCCAGCAGCCAGAGACAGGTCCTGAACACTGAAGCTTTCTTT,CASSQRQVLNTEAFF
NA,TRBJ1-1,many,TRBV6-1,TGTGCCAGCAGTCCCAGGGGCGGCAGCTTCTTGAACACTGAAGCTTTCTTT,CASSPRGGSFLNTEAFF
NA,TRBJ1-4,many,TRBV28,TGTGCCAGCAGTTTCCTCCGAGCAACTAATGAAAAACTGTTTTTT,CASSFLRATNEKLFF
TRBD1,TRBJ2-1,NA,TRBV2,TGTGCCAGCAGTAGACAGGGGGTAATCGCGTTCTTC,CASSRQGVIAFF
TRBD2,TRBJ2-7,many,TRBV7-2,TGTGCCAGCAGCTTAGTAGTCACTAGCGGCAACGAGCAGTACTTC,CASSLVVTSGNEQYF
NA,TRBJ1-1,many,TRBV13,TGTGCCAGCGGAACAGGGTTGAACACTGAAGCTTTCTTT,CASGTGLNTEAFF
TRBD2,TRBJ2-3,many,TRBV7-3,TGTGCCAGCAGCCCACTAGCGGGGACAGATACGCAGTATTTT,CASSPLAGTDTQYF
TRBD2,TRBJ2-2,NA,TRBV4-1,TGCGCCAGCAGCCAGACCGTAGCGGGAATGAACACCGGGGAGCTGTTTTTT,CASSQTVAGMNTGELFF
NA,TRBJ2-7,many,TRBV7-8,TGTGCCAGCAGCCCTTGGGGGGGCGGCCACGAGCAGTACTTC,CASSPWGGGHEQYF
TRBD2,TRBJ2-3,NA,TRBV27,TGTGCCAGCAGTAGCGGGAGCCAACGTCTCACAGATACGCAGTATTTT,CASSSGSQRLTDTQYF
NA,TRBJ2-3,many,TRBV28,TGTGCCAGCAGTTCAATTGGGCGTGGGCGGGCGCACACAGATACGCAGTATTTT,CASSSIGRGRAHTDTQYF
NA,TRBJ2-7,few,TRBV20-1,TGCAGTGCTAGAGTTCGTAGCCTAGAATCCTTGTCCGAGCAGTACTTC,CSARVRSLESLSEQYF
NA,TRBJ2-3,many,TRBV10-3,TGTGCCATCAGTGTTAGTGTGGATACGCAGTATTTT,CAISVSVDTQYF
NA,TRBJ1-1,many,TRBV12-3/TRBV12-4,TGTGCCAGCAGCTACCCACCACTGGGGACTGAAGCTTTCTTT,CASSYPPLGTEAFF
NA,TRBJ2-1,many,TRBV6-1,TGTGCCAGCAGCCCATCCATGGGGTACTCCTCCTACAATGAGCAGTTCTTC,CASSPSMGYSSYNEQFF
NA,TRBJ2-7,many,TRBV28,TGTGCCAGCAATTCCGCCGGGGCACCGTACCCCTACGAGCAGTACTTC,CASNSAGAPYPYEQYF
NA,TRBJ2-7,many,TRBV11-1,TGTGCCAGCAGCTTAAGGCTGGCGGGGGCCTCCTACGAGCAGTACTTC,CASSLRLAGASYEQYF
TRBD2,TRBJ2-1,few,TRBV7-9,TGTGCCAGCAGCCGATCCGGACTAGCGGGACATGATGAGCAGTTCTTC,CASSRSGLAGHDEQFF
NA,TRBJ1-2,many,TRBV2,TGTGCCAGCAGTGGACAGAACTATGGCTACACCTTC,CASSGQNYGYTF
NA,TRBJ2-7,many,TRBV2,TGTGCCAGCAGTGTTAGGCAGATCTACGAGCAGTACTTC,CASSVRQIYEQYF
TRBD1,TRBJ1-4,NA,TRBV19,TGTGCCAGTAGTAAGGACAGGGGAAGGTATGAAAAACTGTTTTTT,CASSKDRGRYEKLFF
NA,TRBJ1-4,many,TRBV25-1,TGTGCCAGCAGTGAATATGAGGGACGGCTCGAGGCTAATGAAAAACTGTTTTTT,CASSEYEGRLEANEKLFF
NA,TRBJ1-4,many,TRBV20-1,TGCAGTGCTGCAACCAGGGATGAAAAACTGTTTTTT,CSAATRDEKLFF
NA,TRBJ1-1,many,TRBV2,TGTGCCGGAAACAGGGAGCTCGCTGAAGCTTTCTTT,CAGNRELAEAFF